This TCR beta chain was sequenced in a study of CD8+CD57+ T cells in acquired aplastic anemia. Study-wide background: The sorted CD4+ and CD8+ cells yielded an average around 3.2 ug of DNA. On average, healthy donors gave around 10 million reads for CD4+ cells. Study outcomes and limitations: Patient and control CD8+ Simpson's diversity was not significantly different. Roughly 27 sequences, all CD8+ CDR3, were shared between patients and controls.

Template material for TCR beta VDJ and CDR3 profiling consisted of genomic DNA. TCRdb redid the calling of the reads with MiXCR, one entry per CDR3 protein. The sample gives approximately 50,000 distinct CDR3 sequences, approximately 72% of which show up once; 34% is in the top ten. CDR3 size: 13 residues. Trimming stripped 3 bases from V and 3 bases from J, with 7 bases between. The germline V gene has CDR1 SGHTA and CDR2 FQGTGA. Remarks on this clonotype: Its target is unknown.

Material for sequencing was sorted CD4+, CD8+, or CD8+CD57+ T cells (not recorded which) from PBMCs. The gene calls are TRBV7-3 and TRBJ2-3, with D unclear. This sequence originates from a human donor in good health, serving as a control. CDR3 sequence reads: CASSLYGTDTQYF. The CDR3 DNA reads TGTGCCAGCAGCTTGTATGGTACAGATACGCAGTATTTT.